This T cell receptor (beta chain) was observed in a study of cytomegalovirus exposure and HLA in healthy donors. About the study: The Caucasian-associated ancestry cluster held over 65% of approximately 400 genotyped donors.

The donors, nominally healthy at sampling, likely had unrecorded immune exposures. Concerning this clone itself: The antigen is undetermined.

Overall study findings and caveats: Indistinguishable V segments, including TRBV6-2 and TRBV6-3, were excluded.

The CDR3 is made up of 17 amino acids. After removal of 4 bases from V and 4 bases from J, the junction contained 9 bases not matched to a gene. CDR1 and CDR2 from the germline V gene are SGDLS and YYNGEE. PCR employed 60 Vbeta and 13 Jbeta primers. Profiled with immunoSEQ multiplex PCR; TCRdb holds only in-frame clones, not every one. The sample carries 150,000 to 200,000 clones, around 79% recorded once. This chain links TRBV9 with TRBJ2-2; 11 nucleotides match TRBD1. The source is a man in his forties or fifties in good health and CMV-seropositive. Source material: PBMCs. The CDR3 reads CASSSSGTGGVTGELFF. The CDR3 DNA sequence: TGTGCCAGCAGCTCCTCCGGGACAGGGGGGGTCACCGGGGAGCTGTTTTTT. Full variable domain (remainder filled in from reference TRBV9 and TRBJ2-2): DSGVTQTPKHLITATGQRVTLRCSPRSGDLSVYWYQQSLDQGLQFLIQYYNGEERAKGNILERFSAQQFPDLHSELNLSSLELGDSALYFCASSSSGTGGVTGELFFGEGSRLTVL.